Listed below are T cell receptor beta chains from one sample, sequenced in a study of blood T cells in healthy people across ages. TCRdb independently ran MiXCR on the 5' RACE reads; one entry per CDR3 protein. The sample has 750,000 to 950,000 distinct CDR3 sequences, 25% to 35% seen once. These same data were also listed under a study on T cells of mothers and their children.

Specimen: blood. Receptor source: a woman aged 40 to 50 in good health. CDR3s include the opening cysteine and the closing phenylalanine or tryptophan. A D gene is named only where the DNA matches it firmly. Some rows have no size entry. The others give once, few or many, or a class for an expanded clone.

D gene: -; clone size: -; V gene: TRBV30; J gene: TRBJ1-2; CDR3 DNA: TGTGCCTGGAGTGTACTAGAAGGGGATGGCTACACCTTC; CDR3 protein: CAWSVLEGDGYTF
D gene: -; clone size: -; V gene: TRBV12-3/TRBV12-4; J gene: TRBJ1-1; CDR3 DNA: TGTGCCAGCAGTCTGGGACCGATTAACACTGAAGCTTTCTTT; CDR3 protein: CASSLGPINTEAFF
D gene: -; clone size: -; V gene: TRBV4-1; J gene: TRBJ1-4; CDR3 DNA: TGCGCCAGCAGCCAAGTCCTCCGGACAGCCCCGGTTAATGAAAAACTGTTTTTT; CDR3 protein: CASSQVLRTAPVNEKLFF
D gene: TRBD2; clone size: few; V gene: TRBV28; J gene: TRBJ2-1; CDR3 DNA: TGTGCCAGCAGTTTATTAGGCGGGGGGGCCTCGGACGAGCAGTTCTTC; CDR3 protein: CASSLLGGGASDEQFF
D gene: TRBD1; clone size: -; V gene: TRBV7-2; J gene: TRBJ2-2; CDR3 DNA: TGTGCCAGCAGCGTGCAGGGGGCGGTCGGCACCGGGGAGCTGTTTTTT; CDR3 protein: CASSVQGAVGTGELFF
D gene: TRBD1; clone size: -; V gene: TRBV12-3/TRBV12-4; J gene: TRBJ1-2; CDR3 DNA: TGTGCCAGCAGTCCTACCCCAGGGGGAGGTGGCTACACCTTC; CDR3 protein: CASSPTPGGGGYTF
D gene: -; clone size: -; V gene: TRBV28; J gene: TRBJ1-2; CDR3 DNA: TGTGCCAGCAGGCTAGCCTCCGGCAACTATGGCTACACCTTC; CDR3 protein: CASRLASGNYGYTF
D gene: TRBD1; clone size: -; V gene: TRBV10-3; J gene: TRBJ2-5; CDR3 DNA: TGTGCCACCGATAGACAGGGAAGAAATGAGCAGTACTTC; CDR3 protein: CATDRQGRNEQYF
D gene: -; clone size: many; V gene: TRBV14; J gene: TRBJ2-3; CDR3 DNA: TGTGCCAGCAGCCAACAGGAGCGGACAGATACGCAGTATTTT; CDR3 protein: CASSQQERTDTQYF
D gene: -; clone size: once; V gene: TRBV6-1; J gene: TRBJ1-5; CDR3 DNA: TGTGCCAGCAGTGACCCCGACAGGAGGCATATTCCCCAGCATTTT; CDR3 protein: CASSDPDRRHIPQHF
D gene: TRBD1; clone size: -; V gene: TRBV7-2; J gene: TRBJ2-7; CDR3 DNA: TGTGCCAGCAGCTCCCGGGACAGGGGGTTCCACGAGCAGTACTTC; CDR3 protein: CASSSRDRGFHEQYF
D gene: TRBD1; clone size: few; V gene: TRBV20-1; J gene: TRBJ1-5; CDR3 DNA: TGCAGTGTTAGCACGAGGACAGGGGAAGAAAGCAATCAGCCCCAGCATTTT; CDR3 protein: CSVSTRTGEESNQPQHF
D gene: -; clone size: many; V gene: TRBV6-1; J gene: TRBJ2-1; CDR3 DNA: TGTGGTTCCGGGACGTCGAGCTCCTACAATGAGCAGTTCTTC; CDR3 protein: CGSGTSSSYNEQFF
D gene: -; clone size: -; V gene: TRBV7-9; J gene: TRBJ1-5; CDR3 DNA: TGTGCCAGCAGCCAGGGTATTCAGCCCCAGCATTTT; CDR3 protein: CASSQGIQPQHF
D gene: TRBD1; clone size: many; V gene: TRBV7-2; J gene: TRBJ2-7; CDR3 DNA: TGTGCCAGTGGACAGGGTGGAACCTACGAGCAGTACTTC; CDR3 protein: CASGQGGTYEQYF